The 17 T cell receptor beta chains below were found in one sample sequenced in a study of early T cells in non-severe SARS-CoV-2 infection. TCRdb reanalysed the 5' RACE reads using MiXCR and keeps one entry per CDR3 protein. The table includes around 30,000 distinct CDR3 sequences, about 5.7% detected once. Sequencing was carried out using whole blood. The receptor source for this set is an adult who was a healthcare worker with PCR-confirmed SARS-CoV-2 infection or an uninfected control (not recorded which).

This clonotype was recorded at least ten times. V is TRBV20-1 and J is TRBJ2-1, with unresolved D. Deletions cut 5 bases from V and 6 bases from J, with 8 bases between. This CDR3 contains 11 residues. CDR1 and CDR2 from the germline V gene are DFQATT and SNEGSKA (reference sequence). CDR3 sequence (DNA): TGCAGTGCTTCCAGGAGCAATGAGCAGTTCTTC. It translates to CSASRSNEQFF.

This clonotype has ten or more counts. The genes are TRBV27 and TRBJ2-7, with D possibly being TRBD2 (6 bases). Germline CDR1 is MNHEY and CDR2 is SMNVEV (reference sequence). This CDR3 region has 12 residues. V lost 10 bases to trimming and J lost 5 bases, with 15 bases between them. Here the CDR3 DNA reads TGTGCCACCGGGAGAGACTTTAACGAGCAGTACTTC. It translates to CATGRDFNEQYF.

This clonotype was found many times. The rearrangement joins TRBV7-9 to TRBJ2-3; the match to TRBD2 covers 11 bases. This CDR3 contains 15 residues. Germline loops: CDR1 SEHNR, CDR2 FQNEAQ (reference sequence). The trim removed 5 bases at V and 2 bases at J, leaving 3 bases unmatched. The CDR3 sequence: CASSEGLADTDTQYF. The CDR3 DNA sequence: TGTGCCAGCAGCGAGGGACTAGCGGACACAGATACGCAGTATTTT.

The chain's CDR3 is CAWSAATHRPEAFF. Written as DNA, the CDR3 is TGTGCCTGGAGTGCAGCGACCCACCGGCCTGAAGCTTTCTTT. The chain is built from TRBV30 and TRBJ1-1, with D unresolved. The CDR3 loop spans 14 amino acids. Germline values: CDR1 GTSNPN, CDR2 SVGIG (reference sequence). The V and J ends lost 1 base and 6 bases respectively, with 15 bases between them.

This clonotype occurred a few times. This chain links TRBV2 with TRBJ2-2; no clear D gene. V was shortened by 3 bases and J by 5 bases, with 10 bases between the two germline ends. The CDR3 loop spans 14 amino acids. The germline gives CDR1 SNHLY, CDR2 FYNNEI. This CDR3 is CASSDRQLTGELFF. CDR3 nucleotides: TGTGCCAGCAGTGATAGGCAGCTGACCGGGGAGCTGTTTTTT.

This clonotype occurred many times. CDR3 amino acids: CASGLVGGTEAFF. For the CDR3, the DNA is TGTGCTAGTGGTTTGGTAGGGGGCACTGAAGCTTTCTTT. V is TRBV12-5 and J is TRBJ1-1, with D perhaps TRBD1 (6 bases). Trimming took off 0 bases at V and 4 bases at J, with 6 bases between the two ends. Per germline, CDR1 LGHNT and CDR2 FRNRAP. CDR3 size: 13 residues. The full variable domain, completed using reference TRBV12-5 and TRBJ1-1, is DARVTQTPRHKVTEMGQEVTMRCQPILGHNTVFWYRQTMMQGLELLAYFRNRAPLDDSGMPKDRFSAEMPDATLATLKIQPSEPRDSAVYFCASGLVGGTEAFFGQGTRLTVV.

This clonotype was seen many times. The chain carries TRBV5-6 and TRBJ2-7, with a weak D call TRBD1 (6 bases). With 5 bases removed from V and 0 bases from J, the gap between germline ends came to 18 bases. The CDR3 spans 16 residues. CDR1 and CDR2 (germline): SGHDT, YYEEEE. CDR3: CASSPDGQRISYEQYF. Here the CDR3 DNA reads TGTGCCAGCAGTCCCGACGGACAGCGGATCTCCTACGAGCAGTACTTC.

This clonotype was picked up many times. The genes are TRBV5-1 and TRBJ1-5, with D possibly being TRBD1 (6 bases). Germline CDR1 reads SGHRS; CDR2 reads YFSETQ. Trimming stripped 6 bases from V and 4 bases from J, with 23 bases between. The CDR3 has 17 residues. The DNA for the CDR3 is TGCGCCAGCAACCTTAGGGATTTACAGGGAGAAAATCAGCCCCAGCATTTT. Translated, it gives CASNLRDLQGENQPQHF.

This clonotype occurred many times. V gene TRBV20-1 combines with J gene TRBJ1-2; no firm D call. V was cut by 7 bases and J by 0 bases, with 6 bases left in between. The germline CDR1 and CDR2 sequences are DFQATT and SNEGSKA (reference sequence). This CDR3 has 11 amino acids. In DNA form, the CDR3 reads TGCAGTGTCCGAACTAACTATGGCTACACCTTC. It codes for CSVRTNYGYTF.

Judged by abundance, this clonotype is medium-sized. The chain employs TRBV28 and TRBJ2-1; 9 bases are shared with TRBD2. This CDR3 is 15 amino acids long. The V gene's germline CDR1 is MDHEN and CDR2 SYDVKM. Trimming took 8 bases from V and 2 from J; bases not matched to a gene: 7. The CDR3 is CASHYSGGTYNEQFF. The CDR3 bases are TGTGCCAGCCACTATAGCGGGGGCACCTACAATGAGCAGTTCTTC.

This clonotype has at least ten counts. The chain couples TRBV6-5 to TRBJ1-1, with 7 bases fitting TRBD1. Trimming at V came to 5 bases and at J to 6 bases, leaving 0 bases not matched to a gene. The CDR3 is 11 amino acids. Germline loops: CDR1 MNHEY, CDR2 SVGAGI. Here the CDR3 reads CASSDRAEAFF. CDR3 DNA: TGTGCCAGCAGTGACAGGGCTGAAGCTTTCTTT.

This clonotype came up many times. The chain uses TRBV30 and TRBJ1-1; no reliable D call. Germline V gene lookup returns CDR1 GTSNPN and CDR2 SVGIG (reference sequence). The CDR3 is 11 amino acids. V gave up 0 bases and J gave up 7 bases, with 6 bases separating them. The CDR3 DNA sequence: TGTGCCTGGAGTGTTAGGGATGAAGCTTTCTTT. It codes for CAWSVRDEAFF.

CDR3 protein: CASSLSLVADTQYF. The CDR3, as DNA: TGTGCCAGCAGTTTAAGCTTAGTGGCAGATACGCAGTATTTT. This chain joins TRBV27 and TRBJ2-3; D gene uncertain. Germline-derived CDR1 and CDR2 are MNHEY and SMNVEV (reference sequence). Trimming pared 2 bases from V and 4 bases from J, leaving 10 bases between. The CDR3 length is 14 residues.

V and J are TRBV3-1 and TRBJ2-7; 7 nucleotides line up with TRBD1. V lost 0 bases and J lost 6; bases outside the gene matches: 2. Germline V gives CDR1 LGHDT, CDR2 YNNKEL (reference sequence). The CDR3 totals 13 residues. CDR3 region: CASSQDDRAEQYF. The CDR3 DNA reads TGTGCCAGCAGCCAAGATGACAGGGCCGAGCAGTACTTC.

The rearrangement uses TRBV27 and TRBJ1-6; D call uncertain. The CDR3 extends over 13 amino acids. Trimming removed 2 bases from V and 7 bases from J, with 6 bases in between. Germline V gene lookup returns CDR1 MNHEY and CDR2 SMNVEV (reference sequence). The CDR3: CASSLIENSPLHF. The CDR3 region has the DNA TGTGCCAGCAGTTTAATCGAGAATTCACCCCTCCACTTT.

Ten or more counts support this clonotype. The gene calls are TRBV5-1 and TRBJ1-5; D gene uncertain. Trimming shortened V by 0 bases and J by 3 bases, and 10 bases separated the two germline ends. Germline CDR1 and CDR2: SGHRS and YFSETQ. The CDR3 totals 15 residues. CDR3 in DNA: TGCGCCAGCAGCTTGGGTGGGGTGGCCAATCAGCCCCAGCATTTT. Its translation: CASSLGGVANQPQHF.

This clonotype has at least ten counts. V usage is TRBV10-3 and J usage is TRBJ2-3; D unresolved. V gave up 6 bases and J gave up 5 bases, with 9 bases separating them. Germline lookup yields CDR1 ENHRY and CDR2 SYGVKD. This CDR3 region has 12 residues. The chain's CDR3 is CAISSTGDTQYF. DNA for the CDR3: TGTGCCATCAGCTCAACGGGAGATACGCAGTATTTT.